A single sample gave rise to the 2 T cell receptor beta chains below, sequenced in a study of CD8 T cells in Susac syndrome (dated by TCRdb to the late 2010s). The library was generated by the immunoSEQ multiplex PCR assay. RNA was extracted using the RNeasy kit, and about 0.5 to 1 ug of the RNA was reverse transcribed with random hexamers. TCRdb cleaned the public reads at Q25 with fastp, built clones with MiXCR and kept in-frame beta chains. Each CDR3 protein gets just one entry, which takes the most common genes and DNA from the rows behind it. This sample lists about 140,000 distinct CDR3 sequences; 95% were detected once. 0.13% to 0.15% of the sample belongs to the ten largest clones. The specimen sequenced was CD4+ T cells from PBMCs. The receptors here all came from a human donor with Susac syndrome.

This clonotype was detected only once. In DNA form, the CDR3 reads TGCAGTGCTAGAGATCCAGATGAAGCTTTCTTT. Translated, it gives CSARDPDEAFF. This chain connects TRBV20-1 to TRBJ1-1; D uncertain. Between the trimmed V and J ends, which lost 0 bases and 7 bases, there was a span of 6 bases. The CDR3 totals 11 residues. Germline V lookup: CDR1 DFQATT, CDR2 SNEGSKA (reference sequence).

V and J are TRBV30 and TRBJ2-7, with 9 positions matching TRBD1. After removal of 4 bases from V and 0 bases from J, the junction contained 7 bases not matched to a gene. The CDR3 is 15 residues long. CDR1 and CDR2 (germline): GTSNPN, SVGIG (reference sequence). CDR3 sequence reads: CAWTGDRGISYEQYF. CDR3 DNA: TGTGCCTGGACCGGAGACAGGGGGATCTCCTACGAGCAGTACTTC.